The clone carrying this TCR beta chain was seen just once. The sample comes from a study of control samples from healthy donors and cancer patients. Germline CDR1 and CDR2: KGHSH and LQKENI. The CDR3 runs 13 residues. V was pared by 6 bases and J by 2 bases, with 4 bases of the junction left unmatched. TCRdb keeps only in-frame clones here, not all; method: immunoSEQ multiplex PCR. The sample lists tens of thousands of clones, about 80% seen once, with over 12% in the top ten. Material for sequencing was blood. The TCR comes from a man aged 45-65 years in good health. The rearrangement uses TRBV18 and TRBJ2-7; 7 nucleotides agree with TRBD1. For the CDR3, the DNA is TGTGCCAGCTCGTCGGGACAGCCCTACGAGCAGTACTTC. Translating gives CASSSGQPYEQYF.